Listed here is a single T cell receptor beta chain. The V end was cut by 8 bases, the J end by 4 bases, with 18 bases between. The V gene's germline CDR1 is MGHRA and CDR2 YSYEKL. This CDR3 has 14 amino acids. After extraction with the RNeasy kit, about 0.45 to 1 ug of the RNA was reverse transcribed using random hexamers. MiXCR was run by TCRdb on the immunoSEQ multiplex PCR reads, yielding one entry per CDR3 protein. This table holds around 80,000 distinct CDR3 sequences, about 93% found once. This specimen comes from a study of CD8 T cells in Susac syndrome. Sequencing used CD8+ T cells from PBMCs. This rearrangement joins TRBV4-1 to TRBJ2-7, with a tentative D call TRBD2 (6 bases). This clonotype was sampled from a human donor with Susac syndrome. The CDR3 bases are TGCGCCAGCTCCCAAGGTAACGGGGGATACGAGCAGTACTTC. Encoded protein: CASSQGNGGYEQYF.